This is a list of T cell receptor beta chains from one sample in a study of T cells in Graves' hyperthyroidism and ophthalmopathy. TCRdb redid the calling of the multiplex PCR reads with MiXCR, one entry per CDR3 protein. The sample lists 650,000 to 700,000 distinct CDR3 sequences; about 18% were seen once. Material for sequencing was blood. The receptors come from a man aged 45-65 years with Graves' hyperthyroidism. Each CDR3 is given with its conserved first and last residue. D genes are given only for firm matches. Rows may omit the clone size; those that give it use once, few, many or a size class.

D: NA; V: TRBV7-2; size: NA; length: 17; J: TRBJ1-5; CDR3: CASSLFPIDTYGQPQHF; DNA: TGTGCCAGCAGCTTATTCCCTATCGACACGTACGGTCAGCCCCAGCATTTT
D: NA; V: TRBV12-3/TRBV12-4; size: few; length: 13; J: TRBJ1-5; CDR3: CASSFSDNQPQHF; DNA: TGTGCCAGCAGTTTTTCAGACAATCAGCCCCAGCATTTT
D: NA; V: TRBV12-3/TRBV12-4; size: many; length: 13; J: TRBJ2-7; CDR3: CASSPPTLYEQYF; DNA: TGTGCCAGCAGTCCCCCGACACTTTACGAGCAGTACTTC
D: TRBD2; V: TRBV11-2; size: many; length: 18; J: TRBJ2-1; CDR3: CASSLGLAGTPSYNEQFF; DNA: TGTGCCAGCAGCTTGGGACTAGCGGGCACCCCTTCCTACAATGAGCAGTTCTTC
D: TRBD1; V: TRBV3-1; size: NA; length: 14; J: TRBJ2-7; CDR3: CASSPRRTGGEQYF; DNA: TGTGCCAGCAGCCCACGGAGAACAGGGGGCGAGCAGTACTTC
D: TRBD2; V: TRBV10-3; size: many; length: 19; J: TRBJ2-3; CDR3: CAISESSLAGGPSTDTQYF; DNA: TGTGCCATCAGTGAGTCTTCCCTAGCGGGAGGACCAAGCACAGATACGCAGTATTTT
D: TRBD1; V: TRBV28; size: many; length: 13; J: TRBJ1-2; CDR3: CASSSTGEYGYTF; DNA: TGTGCCAGCAGTAGTACAGGGGAATATGGCTACACCTTC
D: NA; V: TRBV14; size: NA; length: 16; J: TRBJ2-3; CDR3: CASSQQTASVTDTQYF; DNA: TGTGCCAGCAGCCAACAGACAGCCTCTGTCACAGATACGCAGTATTTT
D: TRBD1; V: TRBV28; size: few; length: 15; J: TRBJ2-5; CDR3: CASSSPILQGEPQYF; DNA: TGTGCCAGCAGTTCGCCCATTCTACAGGGGGAGCCCCAGTACTTC
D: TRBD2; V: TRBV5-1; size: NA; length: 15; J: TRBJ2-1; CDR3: CASSSEASGRGEQFF; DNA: TGCGCCAGCAGTTCGGAGGCTAGCGGGAGAGGTGAGCAGTTCTTC
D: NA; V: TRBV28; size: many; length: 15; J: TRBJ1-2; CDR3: CASSNFAGNHYGYTF; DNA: TGTGCCAGCAGCAATTTCGCAGGGAACCACTATGGCTACACCTTC
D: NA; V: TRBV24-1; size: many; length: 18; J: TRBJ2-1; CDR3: CATSDPPNSDSSYNEQFF; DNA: TGTGCCACCAGTGACCCACCCAACAGCGACAGCTCCTACAATGAGCAGTTCTTC
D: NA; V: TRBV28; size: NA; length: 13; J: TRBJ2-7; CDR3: CASSSPHIYEQYF; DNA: TGTGCCAGCAGTTCCCCCCACATATACGAGCAGTACTTC
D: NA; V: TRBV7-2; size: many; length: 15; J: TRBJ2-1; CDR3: CASSSSGIGSNEQFF; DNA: TGTGCCAGCAGCTCCAGCGGTATTGGTAGCAATGAGCAGTTCTTC
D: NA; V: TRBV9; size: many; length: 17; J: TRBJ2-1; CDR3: CASSVVSWGISYNEQFF; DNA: TGTGCCAGCAGCGTAGTAAGCTGGGGGATCTCCTACAATGAGCAGTTCTTC
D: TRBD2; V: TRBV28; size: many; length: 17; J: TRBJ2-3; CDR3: CASSPAGVAKSTDTQYF; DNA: TGTGCCAGCAGTCCAGCGGGGGTTGCGAAAAGCACAGATACGCAGTATTTT
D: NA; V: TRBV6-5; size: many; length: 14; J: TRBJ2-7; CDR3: CASSYGQGSREQYF; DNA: TGTGCCAGCAGTTACGGGCAGGGGAGTCGCGAGCAGTACTTC
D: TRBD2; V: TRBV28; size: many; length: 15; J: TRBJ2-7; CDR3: CASSLLAGGPVEQYF; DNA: TGTGCCAGCAGTTTGCTCGCGGGAGGGCCGGTCGAGCAGTACTTC
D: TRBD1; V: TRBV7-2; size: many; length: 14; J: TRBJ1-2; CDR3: CASSWGQSGYGYTF; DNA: TGTGCCAGCAGCTGGGGACAGTCTGGCTATGGCTACACCTTC
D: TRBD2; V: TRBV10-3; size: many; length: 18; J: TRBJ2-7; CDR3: CAISDRQGVSGSSYEQYF; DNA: TGTGCCATCAGTGATCGGCAGGGAGTCAGCGGGAGCTCCTACGAGCAGTACTTC
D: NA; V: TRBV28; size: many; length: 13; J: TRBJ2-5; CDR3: CASSLARLETQYF; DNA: TGTGCCAGCAGTTTAGCTAGGCTGGAGACCCAGTACTTC
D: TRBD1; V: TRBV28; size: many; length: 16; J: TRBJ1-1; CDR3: CASSAGTGIMNTEAFF; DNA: TGTGCCAGCAGTGCCGGGACAGGCATTATGAACACTGAAGCTTTCTTT
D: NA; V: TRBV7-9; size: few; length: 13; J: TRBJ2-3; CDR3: CASSAALSDTQYF; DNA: TGTGCCAGCAGCGCTGCCCTATCTGATACGCAGTATTTT
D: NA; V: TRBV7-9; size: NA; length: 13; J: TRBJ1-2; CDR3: CASSYQGLYGYAF; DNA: TGTGCCAGCAGCTACCAGGGTCTCTATGGCTACGCCTTC
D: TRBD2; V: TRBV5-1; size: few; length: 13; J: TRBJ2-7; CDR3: CASSDTSDYEQYF; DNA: TGCGCCAGCAGCGACACTAGCGACTACGAGCAGTACTTC
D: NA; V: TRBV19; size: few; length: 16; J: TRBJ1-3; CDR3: CASCGVGQSSRNTIYF; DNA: TGTGCCAGTTGCGGAGTAGGACAGAGCTCTAGAAACACCATATATTTT
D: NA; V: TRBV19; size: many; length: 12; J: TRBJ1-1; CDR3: CATEGLNTEAFF; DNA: TGTGCCACCGAGGGGTTGAACACTGAAGCTTTCTTT
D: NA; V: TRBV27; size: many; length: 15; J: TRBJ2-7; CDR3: CASSLSGGGAYEQYF; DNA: TGTGCCAGCAGTTTATCTGGGGGAGGCGCCTACGAGCAGTACTTC
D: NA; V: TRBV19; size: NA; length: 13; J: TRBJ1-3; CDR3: CASSIGGGNTIYF; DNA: TGTGCCAGTAGTATTGGAGGCGGAAACACCATATATTTT
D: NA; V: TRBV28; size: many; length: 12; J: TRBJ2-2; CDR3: CASSLFAGELFF; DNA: TGTGCCAGCAGTCTCTTCGCCGGGGAGCTGTTTTTT
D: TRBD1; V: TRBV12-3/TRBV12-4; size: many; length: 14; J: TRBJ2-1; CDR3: CASSVTGGSNEQFF; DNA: TGTGCCAGCAGTGTGACAGGGGGGAGCAATGAGCAGTTCTTC